This T cell receptor beta chain was obtained from a study of cytomegalovirus exposure and HLA in healthy donors. Study-wide findings and caveats: Versus the approximately 700-donor mean, an Asian-associated ancestry cluster reportedly showed fewer N-insertions in a later analysis. Analyses of presence and absence presupposed an approximately uniform sequencing depth across donors. One variant, a missense change in DCLRE1C, was linked in a later analysis to TCR beta V- and J-gene trimming.

The study ran its PCR with 60 Vbeta and 13 Jbeta primers. Generated by immunoSEQ multiplex PCR, the TCRdb table keeps only in-frame clones and is missing some. The table records some 180,000 clones, around 80% of them present only once. The CDR3 is 13 residues long. The germline CDR1 and CDR2 sequences are SGHTA and FQGNSA. Between the trimmed V and J ends, which lost 3 bases and 4 bases, there was a span of 9 bases. As concerns this clone: Its antigen is as yet unknown.

Material for sequencing was PBMCs. The genes are TRBV7-2 and TRBJ2-5; D remains ambiguous. The TCR was taken from a woman between 25 and 40 years old in good health and CMV-seropositive. In DNA, the CDR3 is TGTGCCAGCAGCTTGACACCTTTAGAGACCCAGTACTTC. Protein sequence: CASSLTPLETQYF.